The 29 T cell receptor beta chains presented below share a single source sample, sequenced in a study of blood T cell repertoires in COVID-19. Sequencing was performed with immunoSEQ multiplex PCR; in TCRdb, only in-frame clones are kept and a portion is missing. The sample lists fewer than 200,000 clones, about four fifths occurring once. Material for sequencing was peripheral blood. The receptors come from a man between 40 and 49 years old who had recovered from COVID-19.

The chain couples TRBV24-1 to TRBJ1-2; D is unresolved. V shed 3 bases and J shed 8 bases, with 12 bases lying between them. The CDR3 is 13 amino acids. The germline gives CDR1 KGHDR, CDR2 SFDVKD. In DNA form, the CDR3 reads TGTGCCACCAGTGATGATGCGGTGCGAGGCTACACCTTC. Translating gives CATSDDAVRGYTF.

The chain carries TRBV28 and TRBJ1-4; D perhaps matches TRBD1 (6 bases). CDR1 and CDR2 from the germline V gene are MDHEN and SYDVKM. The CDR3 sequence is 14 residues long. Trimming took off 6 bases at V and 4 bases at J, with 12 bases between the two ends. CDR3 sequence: CASSSGTSNEKLFF. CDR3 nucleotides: TGTGCCAGCAGCTCCGGGACAAGTAATGAAAAACTGTTTTTT.

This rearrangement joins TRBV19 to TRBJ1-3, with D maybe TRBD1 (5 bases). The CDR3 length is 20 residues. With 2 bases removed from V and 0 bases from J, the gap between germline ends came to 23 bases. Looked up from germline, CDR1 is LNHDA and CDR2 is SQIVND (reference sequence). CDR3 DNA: TGTGCCAGTAGTATAAGTGGGACTTCCCGACCAGAGAGCTCTGGAAACACCATATATTTT. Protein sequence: CASSISGTSRPESSGNTIYF.

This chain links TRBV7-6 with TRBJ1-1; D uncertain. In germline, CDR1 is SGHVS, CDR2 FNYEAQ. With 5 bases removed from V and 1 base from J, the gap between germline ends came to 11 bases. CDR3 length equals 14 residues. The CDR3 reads CASSPSRENTEAFF. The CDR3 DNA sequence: TGTGCCAGCAGCCCCTCACGGGAGAACACTGAAGCTTTCTTT.

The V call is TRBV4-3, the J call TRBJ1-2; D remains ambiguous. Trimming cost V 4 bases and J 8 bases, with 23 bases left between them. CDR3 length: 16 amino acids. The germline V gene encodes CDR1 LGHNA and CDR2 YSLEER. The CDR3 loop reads CASSLSSRWYGEGYTF. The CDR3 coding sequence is TGCGCCAGCAGCCTATCGAGTCGGTGGTACGGAGAGGGCTACACCTTC.

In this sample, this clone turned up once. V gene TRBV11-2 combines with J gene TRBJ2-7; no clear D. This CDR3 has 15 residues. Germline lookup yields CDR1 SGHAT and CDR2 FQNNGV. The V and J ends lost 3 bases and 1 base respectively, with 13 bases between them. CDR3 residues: CASSFRFSSSYEQYF. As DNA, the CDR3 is TGTGCCAGCAGCTTTCGGTTTAGCAGTTCCTACGAGCAGTACTTC. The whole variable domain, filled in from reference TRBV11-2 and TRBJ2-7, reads EAGVAQSPRYKIIEKRQSVAFWCNPISGHATLYWYQQILGQGPKLLIQFQNNGVVDDSQLPKDRFSAERLKGVDSTLKIQPAKLEDSAVYLCASSFRFSSSYEQYFGPGTRLTVT.

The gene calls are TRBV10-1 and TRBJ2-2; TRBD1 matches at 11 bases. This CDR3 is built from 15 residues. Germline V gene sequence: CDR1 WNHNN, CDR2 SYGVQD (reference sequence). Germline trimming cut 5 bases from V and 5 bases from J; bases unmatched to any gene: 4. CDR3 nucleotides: TGCGCCAGCAGTTCCGGGACAGGGGGGACCGGGGAGCTGTTTTTT. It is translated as CASSSGTGGTGELFF.

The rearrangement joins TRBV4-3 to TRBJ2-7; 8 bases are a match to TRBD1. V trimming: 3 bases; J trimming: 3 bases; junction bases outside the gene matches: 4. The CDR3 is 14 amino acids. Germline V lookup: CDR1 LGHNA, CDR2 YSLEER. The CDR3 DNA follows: TGCGCCAGCAGCCAGGACAGGGCCAGCTACGAGCAGTACTTC. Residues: CASSQDRASYEQYF.

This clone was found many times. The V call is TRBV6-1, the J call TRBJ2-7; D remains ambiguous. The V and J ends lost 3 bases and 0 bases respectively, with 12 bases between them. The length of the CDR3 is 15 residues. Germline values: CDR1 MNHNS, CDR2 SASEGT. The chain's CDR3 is CASSDWMESSYEQYF. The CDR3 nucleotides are TGTGCCAGCAGTGATTGGATGGAGAGCTCCTACGAGCAGTACTTC.

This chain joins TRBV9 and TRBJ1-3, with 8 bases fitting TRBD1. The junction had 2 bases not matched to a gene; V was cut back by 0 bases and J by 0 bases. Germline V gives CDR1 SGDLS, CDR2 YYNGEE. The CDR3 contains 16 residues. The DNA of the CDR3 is TGTGCCAGCAGCGTAGCAGGGGGCGGCTCTGGAAACACCATATATTTT. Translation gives CASSVAGGGSGNTIYF.

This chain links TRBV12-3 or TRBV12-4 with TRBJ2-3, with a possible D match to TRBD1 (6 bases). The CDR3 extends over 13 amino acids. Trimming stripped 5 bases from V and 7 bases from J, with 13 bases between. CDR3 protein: CASSPGVWNTQYF. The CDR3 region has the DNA TGTGCCAGCAGTCCAGGGGTGTGGAATACGCAGTATTTT.

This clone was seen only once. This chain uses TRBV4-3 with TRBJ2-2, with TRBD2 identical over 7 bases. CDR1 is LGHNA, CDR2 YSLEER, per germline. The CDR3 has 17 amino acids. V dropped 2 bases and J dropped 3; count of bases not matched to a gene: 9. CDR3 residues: CASSQLGGKRYTGELFF. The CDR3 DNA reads TGCGCCAGCAGCCAACTCGGGGGGAAACGATACACCGGGGAGCTGTTTTTT.

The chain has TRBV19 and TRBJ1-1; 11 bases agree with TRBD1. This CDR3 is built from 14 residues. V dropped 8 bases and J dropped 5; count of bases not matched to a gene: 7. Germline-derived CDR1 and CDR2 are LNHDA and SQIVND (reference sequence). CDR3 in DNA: TGTGCCAGTTTGTGGACAGGGGGCCGGACTGAAGCTTTCTTT. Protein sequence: CASLWTGGRTEAFF.

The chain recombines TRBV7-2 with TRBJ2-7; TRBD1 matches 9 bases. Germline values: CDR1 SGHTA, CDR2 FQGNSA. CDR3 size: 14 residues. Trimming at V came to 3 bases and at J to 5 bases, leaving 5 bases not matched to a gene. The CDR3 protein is CASSFGQGTNEQYF. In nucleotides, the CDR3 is TGTGCCAGCAGCTTCGGACAGGGGACGAACGAGCAGTACTTC. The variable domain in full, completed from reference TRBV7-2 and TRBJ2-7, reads GAGVSQSPSNKVTEKGKDVELRCDPISGHTALYWYRQSLGQGLEFLIYFQGNSAPDKSGLPSDRFSAERTGGSVSTLTIQRTQQEDSAVYLCASSFGQGTNEQYFGPGTRLTVT.

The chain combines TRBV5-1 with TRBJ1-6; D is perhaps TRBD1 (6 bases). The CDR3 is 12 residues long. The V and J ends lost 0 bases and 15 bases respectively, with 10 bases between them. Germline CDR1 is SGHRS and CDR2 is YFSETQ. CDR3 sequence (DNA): TGCGCCAGCAGCTTGGGGCAGGGGCTCCTCCACTTT. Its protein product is CASSLGQGLLHF.

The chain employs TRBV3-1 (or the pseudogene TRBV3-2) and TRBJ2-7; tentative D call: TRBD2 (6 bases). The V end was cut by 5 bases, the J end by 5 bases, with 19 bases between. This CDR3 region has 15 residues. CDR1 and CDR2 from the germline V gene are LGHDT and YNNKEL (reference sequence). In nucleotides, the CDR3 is TGTGCCAGCAGCTACCCGAAGGGCAGGGAGGACGAGCAGTACTTC. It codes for CASSYPKGREDEQYF.

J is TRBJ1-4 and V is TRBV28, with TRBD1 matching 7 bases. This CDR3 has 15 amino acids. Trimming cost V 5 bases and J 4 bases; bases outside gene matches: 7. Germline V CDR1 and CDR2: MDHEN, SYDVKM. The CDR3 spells CASSPHRGFNEKLFF. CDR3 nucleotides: TGTGCCAGCAGTCCACACAGGGGCTTTAATGAAAAACTGTTTTTT.

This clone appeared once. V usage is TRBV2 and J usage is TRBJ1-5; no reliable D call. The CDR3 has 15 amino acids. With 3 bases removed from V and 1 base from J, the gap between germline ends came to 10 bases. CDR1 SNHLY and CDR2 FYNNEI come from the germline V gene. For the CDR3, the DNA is TGTGCCAGCAGTGAGGCGGGGTTAAGCAATCAGCCCCAGCATTTT. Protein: CASSEAGLSNQPQHF. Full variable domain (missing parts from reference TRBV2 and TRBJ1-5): EPEVTQTPSHQVTQMGQEVILRCVPISNHLYFYWYRQILGQKVEFLVSFYNNEISEKSEIFDDQFSVERPDGSNFTLKIRSTKLEDSAMYFCASSEAGLSNQPQHFGDGTRLSIL.

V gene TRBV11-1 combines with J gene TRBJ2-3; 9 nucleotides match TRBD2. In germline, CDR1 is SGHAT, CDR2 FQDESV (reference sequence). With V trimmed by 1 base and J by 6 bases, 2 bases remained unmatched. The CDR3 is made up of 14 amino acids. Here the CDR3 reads CASSLGGGADTQYF. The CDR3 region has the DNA TGTGCCAGCAGCTTAGGCGGGGGGGCGGATACGCAGTATTTT.

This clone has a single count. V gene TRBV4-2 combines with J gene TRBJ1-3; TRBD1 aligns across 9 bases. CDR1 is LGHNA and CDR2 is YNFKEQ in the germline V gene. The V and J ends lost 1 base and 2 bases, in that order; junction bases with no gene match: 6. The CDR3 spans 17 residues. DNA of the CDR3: TGTGCCAGCAGCCAAGGGACAGGGGCTGGGACTGGAAACACCATATATTTT. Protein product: CASSQGTGAGTGNTIYF.

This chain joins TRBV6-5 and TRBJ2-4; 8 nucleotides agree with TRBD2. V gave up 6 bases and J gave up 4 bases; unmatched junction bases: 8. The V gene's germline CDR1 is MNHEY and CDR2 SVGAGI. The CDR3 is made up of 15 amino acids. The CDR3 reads CASRGGGLAKNIQYF. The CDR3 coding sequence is TGTGCCAGCAGGGGGGGCGGACTAGCAAAAAACATTCAGTACTTC.

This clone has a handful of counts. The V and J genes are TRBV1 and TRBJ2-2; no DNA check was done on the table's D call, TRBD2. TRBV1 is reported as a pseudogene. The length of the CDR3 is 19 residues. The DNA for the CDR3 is TGCACCAGCAGCCTACCTGGTACTAGCGGGAGGGCCGGGACCGGGGAGCTGTTTTTT. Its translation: CTSSLPGTSGRAGTGELFF.

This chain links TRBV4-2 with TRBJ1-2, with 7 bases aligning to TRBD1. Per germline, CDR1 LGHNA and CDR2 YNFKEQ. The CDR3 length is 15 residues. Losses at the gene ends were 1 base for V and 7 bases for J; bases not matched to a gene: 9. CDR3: CASSQVNTGDGGYTF. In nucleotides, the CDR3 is TGTGCCAGCAGCCAAGTCAATACAGGGGATGGTGGCTACACCTTC.

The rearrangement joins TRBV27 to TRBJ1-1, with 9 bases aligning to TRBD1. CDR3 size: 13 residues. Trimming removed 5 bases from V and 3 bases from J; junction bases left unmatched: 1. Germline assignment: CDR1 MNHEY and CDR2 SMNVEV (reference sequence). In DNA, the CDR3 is TGTGCCAGCAGTCGGACAGGGGACACTGAAGCTTTCTTT. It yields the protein CASSRTGDTEAFF.

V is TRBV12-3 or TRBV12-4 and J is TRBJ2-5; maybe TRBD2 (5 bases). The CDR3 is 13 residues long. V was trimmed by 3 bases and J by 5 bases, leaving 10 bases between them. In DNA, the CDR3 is TGTGCCAGCAGTTTCGGGGAAATGGAGACCCAGTACTTC. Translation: CASSFGEMETQYF.

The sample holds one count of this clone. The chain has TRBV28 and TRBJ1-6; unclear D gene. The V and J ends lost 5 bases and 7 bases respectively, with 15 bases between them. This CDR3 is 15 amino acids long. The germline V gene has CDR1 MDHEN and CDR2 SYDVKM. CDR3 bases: TGTGCCAGCAGTCCCCCTCGAAGCCCCAATTCACCCCTCCACTTT. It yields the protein CASSPPRSPNSPLHF.

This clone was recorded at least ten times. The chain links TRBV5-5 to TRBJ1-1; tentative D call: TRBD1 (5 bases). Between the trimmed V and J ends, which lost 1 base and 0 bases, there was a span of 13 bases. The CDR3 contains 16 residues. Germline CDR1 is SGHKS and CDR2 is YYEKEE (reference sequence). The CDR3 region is CASSLPPTGLNTEAFF. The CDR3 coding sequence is TGTGCCAGCAGCTTGCCCCCCACAGGCCTGAACACTGAAGCTTTCTTT. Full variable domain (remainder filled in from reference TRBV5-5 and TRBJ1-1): DAGVTQSPTHLIKTRGQQVTLRCSPISGHKSVSWYQQVLGQGPQFIFQYYEKEERGRGNFPDRFSARQFPNYSSELNVNALLLGDSALYLCASSLPPTGLNTEAFFGQGTRLTVV.

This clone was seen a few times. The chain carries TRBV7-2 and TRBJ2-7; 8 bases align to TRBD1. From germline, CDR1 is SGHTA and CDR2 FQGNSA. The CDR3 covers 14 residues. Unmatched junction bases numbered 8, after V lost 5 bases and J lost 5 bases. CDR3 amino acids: CASSQTGDAHEQYF. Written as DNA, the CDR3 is TGTGCCAGCAGCCAGACAGGGGATGCCCACGAGCAGTACTTC.

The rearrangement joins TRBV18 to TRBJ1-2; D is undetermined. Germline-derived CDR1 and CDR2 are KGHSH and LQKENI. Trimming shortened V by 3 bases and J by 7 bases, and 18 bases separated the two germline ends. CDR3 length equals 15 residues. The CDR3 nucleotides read TGTGCCAGCTCACCGAACCGAGATCAACCGAGTGGCTACACCTTC. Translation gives CASSPNRDQPSGYTF.